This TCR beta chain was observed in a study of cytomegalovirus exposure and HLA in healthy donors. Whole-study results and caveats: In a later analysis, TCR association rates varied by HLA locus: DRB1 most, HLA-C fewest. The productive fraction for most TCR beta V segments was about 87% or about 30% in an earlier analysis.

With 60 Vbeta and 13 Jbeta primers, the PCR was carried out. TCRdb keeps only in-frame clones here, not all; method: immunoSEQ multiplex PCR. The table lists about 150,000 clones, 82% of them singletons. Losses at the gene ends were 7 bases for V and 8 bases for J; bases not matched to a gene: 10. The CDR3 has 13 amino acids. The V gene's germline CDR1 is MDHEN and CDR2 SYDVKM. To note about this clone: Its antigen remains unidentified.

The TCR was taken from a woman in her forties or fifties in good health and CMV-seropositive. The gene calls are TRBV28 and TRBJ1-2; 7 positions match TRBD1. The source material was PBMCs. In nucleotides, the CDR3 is TGTGCCAGCACTTTGGCGGGACAGCCGGGCTACACCTTC. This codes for CASTLAGQPGYTF.